A selection of T cell receptor beta chains follows, all from one sample in a study of blood T cells in healthy people across ages. TCRdb analysed the 5' RACE reads with MiXCR anew, one entry per CDR3 protein. The table has hundreds of thousands of distinct CDR3 sequences, 40% to 50% seen once; the top ten hold approximately 20%. The sequencing input was blood. The receptors originated from a man aged 55-75 years in good health. The CDR3 runs from the conserved cysteine through the conserved F or W. A D gene is named only where the DNA matches it firmly. Size tells how often a clone was seen (once, few, many) or the class of an expanded clone, and some rows leave it out.

j_gene: TRBJ2-7; v_gene: TRBV6-5; abundance: -; d_gene: -; CDR3aa: CATNGGYEQYF; CDR3nt: TGTGCCACAAACGGGGGTTACGAGCAGTACTTC
j_gene: TRBJ2-3; v_gene: TRBV4-3; abundance: -; d_gene: -; CDR3aa: CASSRSQVSDTQYF; CDR3nt: TGCGCCAGCAGCCGAAGTCAAGTCTCAGATACGCAGTATTTT
j_gene: TRBJ2-3; v_gene: TRBV7-9; abundance: -; d_gene: TRBD2; CDR3aa: CAGTRGVTDTQYF; CDR3nt: TGTGCCGGCACCCGGGGGGTCACAGATACGCAGTATTTT
j_gene: TRBJ2-3; v_gene: TRBV4-3; abundance: -; d_gene: -; CDR3aa: CASSAINGDTQYF; CDR3nt: TGCGCCAGCTCCGCCATAAACGGGGATACGCAGTATTTT
j_gene: TRBJ2-5; v_gene: TRBV28; abundance: -; d_gene: TRBD2; CDR3aa: CASLRGRGVTGEYF; CDR3nt: TGTGCCAGCCTCCGTGGACGGGGGGTAACGGGAGAGTACTTC
j_gene: TRBJ2-6; v_gene: TRBV10-3; abundance: -; d_gene: -; CDR3aa: CAMKEGGSGANVLTF; CDR3nt: TGTGCCATGAAAGAAGGGGGGTCTGGGGCCAACGTCCTGACTTTC
j_gene: TRBJ2-7; v_gene: TRBV30; abundance: few; d_gene: -; CDR3aa: CAWTAGSYEQYF; CDR3nt: TGTGCCTGGACCGCCGGCTCCTACGAGCAGTACTTC
j_gene: TRBJ1-6; v_gene: TRBV4-3; abundance: -; d_gene: TRBD1; CDR3aa: CASSQDHRQGHSPLHF; CDR3nt: TGCGCCAGCAGCCAAGATCATAGACAGGGGCATTCACCCCTCCACTTT
j_gene: TRBJ2-3; v_gene: TRBV7-2; abundance: few; d_gene: TRBD2; CDR3aa: CASSLGGTSGADTQYF; CDR3nt: TGTGCCAGCAGCTTAGGGGGGACTAGCGGGGCCGACACGCAGTATTTT
j_gene: TRBJ2-5; v_gene: TRBV5-1; abundance: -; d_gene: -; CDR3aa: CASSFLAPQETQYF; CDR3nt: TGCGCCAGCAGCTTCCTTGCTCCACAAGAGACCCAGTACTTC
j_gene: TRBJ2-7; v_gene: TRBV5-1; abundance: -; d_gene: -; CDR3aa: CASATGEEYNEQYF; CDR3nt: TGCGCCAGCGCAACAGGGGAGGAGTACAATGAGCAGTACTTC
j_gene: TRBJ2-5; v_gene: TRBV20-1; abundance: -; d_gene: -; CDR3aa: CSATRTAGRPQETQYF; CDR3nt: TGCAGTGCTACCCGGACGGCGGGGAGGCCCCAAGAGACCCAGTACTTC
j_gene: TRBJ1-5; v_gene: TRBV20-1; abundance: -; d_gene: TRBD1; CDR3aa: CSAPTRDRVYYFSNQPQHF; CDR3nt: TGCAGTGCTCCCACTAGGGACAGGGTCTACTATTTTAGCAATCAGCCCCAGCATTTT
j_gene: TRBJ2-1; v_gene: TRBV7-9; abundance: -; d_gene: -; CDR3aa: CASQSSNSYNEQFF; CDR3nt: TGTGCCAGCCAGTCCTCCAACTCCTACAATGAGCAGTTCTTC
j_gene: TRBJ1-5; v_gene: TRBV20-1; abundance: -; d_gene: TRBD1; CDR3aa: CSATGTGGQPQHF; CDR3nt: TGCAGTGCTACCGGGACAGGGGGTCAGCCCCAGCATTTT
j_gene: TRBJ2-3; v_gene: TRBV7-2; abundance: many; d_gene: -; CDR3aa: CASSLEGWGGTDTQYF; CDR3nt: TGTGCCAGCAGCTTAGAAGGGTGGGGCGGCACAGATACGCAGTATTTT
j_gene: TRBJ2-5; v_gene: TRBV20-1; abundance: -; d_gene: -; CDR3aa: CSAGTRQTQYF; CDR3nt: TGCAGTGCTGGTACTAGGCAGACCCAGTACTTC
j_gene: TRBJ2-7; v_gene: TRBV7-2; abundance: -; d_gene: -; CDR3aa: CASSLGVRRSSYEQYF; CDR3nt: TGTGCCAGCAGCTTAGGAGTTCGACGGAGCTCCTACGAGCAGTACTTC
j_gene: TRBJ2-1; v_gene: TRBV20-1; abundance: -; d_gene: TRBD1; CDR3aa: CSACLGTGGTYNEQFF; CDR3nt: TGCAGTGCTTGCCTAGGGACAGGGGGCACCTACAATGAGCAGTTCTTC
j_gene: TRBJ2-5; v_gene: TRBV2; abundance: -; d_gene: TRBD2; CDR3aa: CASRGLAGIQQETQYF; CDR3nt: TGTGCCAGCAGAGGACTAGCGGGGATACAACAAGAGACCCAGTACTTC
j_gene: TRBJ2-7; v_gene: TRBV21-1; abundance: -; d_gene: -; CDR3aa: CASQRSLGYNEQYF; CDR3nt: TGTGCCAGCCAGCGATCTTTGGGATACAATGAGCAGTACTTC
j_gene: TRBJ1-2; v_gene: TRBV7-3; abundance: -; d_gene: -; CDR3aa: CASSFLKGDRDYGYTF; CDR3nt: TGTGCCAGCAGCTTTTTAAAAGGAGACAGAGACTATGGCTACACCTTC
j_gene: TRBJ2-5; v_gene: TRBV6-2/TRBV6-3; abundance: -; d_gene: TRBD2; CDR3aa: CATTTSRRETQYF; CDR3nt: TGTGCCACCACGACTAGCAGAAGGGAGACCCAGTACTTC